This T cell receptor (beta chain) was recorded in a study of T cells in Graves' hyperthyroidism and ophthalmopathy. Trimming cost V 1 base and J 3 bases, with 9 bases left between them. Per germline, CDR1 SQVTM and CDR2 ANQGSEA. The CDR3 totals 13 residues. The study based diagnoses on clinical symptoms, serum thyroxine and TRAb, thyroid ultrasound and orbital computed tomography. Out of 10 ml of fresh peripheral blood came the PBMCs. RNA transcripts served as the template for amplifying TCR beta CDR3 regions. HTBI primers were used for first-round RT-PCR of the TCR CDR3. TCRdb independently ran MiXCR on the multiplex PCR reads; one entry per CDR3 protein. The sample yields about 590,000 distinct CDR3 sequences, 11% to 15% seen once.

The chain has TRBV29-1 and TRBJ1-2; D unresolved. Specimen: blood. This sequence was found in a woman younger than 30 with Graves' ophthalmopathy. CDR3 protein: CSVEVVGYYGYTF. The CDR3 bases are TGCAGCGTTGAAGTGGTGGGTTACTATGGCTACACCTTC.